The 3 T cell receptor beta chains below come from one sample, sequenced in a study of blood T cell repertoires in COVID-19. Clones were sequenced by immunoSEQ multiplex PCR, and TCRdb holds only the in-frame ones, with some missing. The sample includes around 13,000 clones, approximately 83% of them seen just once. The sequenced sample consisted of peripheral blood. These receptors came from a man aged 35 to 55 with active or convalescent COVID-19.

This sequence joins TRBV6-2 or TRBV6-3 and TRBJ1-1, with 7 bases identical to TRBD1. In germline, CDR1 is MNHEY, CDR2 SVGEGT. The CDR3 length is 13 residues. With 6 bases clipped from V and 3 bases from J, the junction kept 4 bases outside the gene matches. This chain's CDR3 is CASSGQAYTEAFF. The CDR3 DNA sequence: TGTGCCAGCAGCGGACAGGCTTACACTGAAGCTTTCTTT.

The chain combines TRBV12-3 or TRBV12-4 with TRBJ1-2; possible D gene TRBD1, 6 bases. The CDR3 loop spans 13 amino acids. Deletions cut 6 bases from V and 6 bases from J, with 14 bases between. CDR3: CASSPQGWDGYTF. The CDR3 DNA follows: TGTGCCAGCAGCCCACAGGGATGGGATGGCTACACCTTC.

This clone has just one count. The chain carries TRBV5-1 and TRBJ2-7; TRBD1 is a possible D gene (5 bases). The CDR3 covers 15 residues. V lost 4 bases and J 0 bases, leaving 14 bases between the germline ends. The germline V gene encodes CDR1 SGHRS and CDR2 YFSETQ. The CDR3 DNA reads as TGCGCCAGCAGCCCCGGCGCAGGGCCCTCCTACGAGCAGTACTTC. This codes for CASSPGAGPSYEQYF.